The 12 T cell receptor beta chains listed next were all sequenced from one sample in a study of glioma-infiltrating T cells. Using RNA template, CDR3s of TCR alpha and beta were amplified with iRepertoire arm-PCR. TCRdb passed the multiplex PCR reads through MiXCR, listing each CDR3 protein once. The table includes 20,000 to 25,000 distinct CDR3 sequences, about 26% detected once. Source material: glioma tissue, nonneoplastic brain tissue, or PBMCs (not recorded which). These receptors came from a human donor with low-grade glioma or glioblastoma, undergoing nonglioma brain surgery, or in good health (not recorded which).

This clonotype is labeled medium-sized. This chain joins TRBV6-6 and TRBJ1-1, with a possible D match to TRBD1 (6 bases). The CDR3 contains 14 residues. CDR1 is MNHNY and CDR2 is SVGAGI in the germline V gene (reference sequence). The V gene lost 2 bases and the J gene lost 2 bases, with 9 bases spanning the gap. CDR3 loop: CASSYGQLNTEAFF. The CDR3 nucleotides read TGTGCCAGCAGTTACGGACAGCTTAACACTGAAGCTTTCTTT.

There are a few counts of this clonotype. The chain employs TRBV7-2 and TRBJ1-3; tentatively, D is TRBD1 (5 bases). The V end was cut by 5 bases, the J end by 3 bases, with 17 bases between. CDR3 length equals 16 residues. The germline V gene encodes CDR1 SGHTA and CDR2 FQGNSA. The CDR3 coding sequence is TGTGCCAGCAGCCCCCTGGGAGGGGCTGGTGGAAACACCATATATTTT. Translated, it gives CASSPLGGAGGNTIYF.

This clonotype was recorded at least ten times. The chain carries TRBV27 and TRBJ1-1, with no clear D. Germline V lookup: CDR1 MNHEY, CDR2 SMNVEV (reference sequence). CDR3 length: 13 amino acids. Between the trimmed V and J ends, which lost 3 bases and 2 bases, there was a span of 7 bases. The CDR3 DNA sequence: TGTGCCAGCAGTTTGAGGGAAAACACTGAAGCTTTCTTT. This gives the protein CASSLRENTEAFF.

About this clonotype itself: This could be a read error, since a much larger clone is one nucleotide away. The chain joins TRBV10-3 to TRBJ2-7, with D hard to call. This CDR3 is 11 amino acids long. In germline, CDR1 is ENHRY, CDR2 SYGVKD. The CDR3 DNA sequence: TGTGCCACCAGTGCCAGCTACGAGCAGTACTTC. It yields the protein CATSASYEQYF.

Many counts were recorded for this clonotype. Since a much larger clone is just one base distant, this may be a read error. This chain connects TRBV3-1 to TRBJ1-2, with D tentatively TRBD1 (6 bases). CDR1 is LGHDT, CDR2 YNNKEL, per germline (reference sequence). The CDR3 sequence is 13 residues long. The CDR3 DNA follows: TGTGCCATCAGCCTGGACAGTGGCTATGGCTACACCTTC. Amino acids: CAISLDSGYGYTF.

This clonotype is medium-sized in the sample. The rearrangement uses TRBV7-3 and TRBJ2-1, with TRBD1 as a possible D gene (6 bases). The CDR3 spans 14 residues. V was pared by 3 bases and J by 1 base, with 7 bases between. Germline values: CDR1 SGHTA, CDR2 FQGTGA. The CDR3 protein is CASSLDSSYNEQFF. CDR3 in DNA: TGTGCCAGCAGCTTGGACAGTTCCTACAATGAGCAGTTCTTC.

This clonotype was recorded at least ten times. CDR3 in amino acids: CSARHRGGNEKLFF. CDR3 DNA sequence: TGCAGTGCTAGACACAGGGGAGGGAATGAAAAACTGTTTTTT. V gene TRBV20-1 combines with J gene TRBJ1-4, with TRBD1 matching 7 bases. The CDR3 is 14 amino acids. Germline loops: CDR1 DFQATT, CDR2 SNEGSKA (reference sequence). The V gene end was trimmed by 2 bases and the J gene end by 5 bases; junction bases not matched to a gene: 5.

This clonotype is labeled medium-sized. The V call is TRBV27, the J call TRBJ1-6; D call uncertain. Trimming pared 7 bases from V and 7 bases from J, leaving 11 bases between. Germline CDR1 is MNHEY and CDR2 is SMNVEV (reference sequence). The CDR3 is made up of 13 amino acids. CDR3 amino acids: CASTAGWNSPLHF. Written as DNA, the CDR3 is TGTGCCAGCACCGCAGGCTGGAATTCACCCCTCCACTTT.

About this clonotype: A read error may be the cause here, since a much bigger clone is one base away. The chain is built from TRBV19 and TRBJ1-5; no definite D call. Germline loops: CDR1 LNHDA, CDR2 SQIVND (reference sequence). The CDR3 length is 15 residues. CDR3 nucleotide sequence: TGTGCCAGTAGTGTAGACGGACTCAGCAATCAGCCCCAGCATTTT. Amino acids: CASSVDGLSNQPQHF. Full variable domain (missing parts from reference TRBV19 and TRBJ1-5): DGGITQSPKYLFRKEGQNVTLSCEQNLNHDAMYWYRQDPGQGLRLIYYSQIVNDFQKGDIAEGYSVSREKKESFPLTVTSAQKNPTAFYLCASSVDGLSNQPQHFGDGTRLSIL.

The rearrangement uses TRBV20-1 and TRBJ1-5; D remains unclear. The ends were cut back, 5 bases at V and 14 bases at J, with 25 bases in the middle. The germline V gene encodes CDR1 DFQATT and CDR2 SNEGSKA (reference sequence). The CDR3 length is 14 residues. CDR3 nucleotide sequence: TGCAGTGCTCGAACAAAGGGAAAAGGAACAGCCAAGCATTTT. Translation gives CSARTKGKGTAKHF.

This clonotype was counted at least ten times. V and J are TRBV20-1 and TRBJ1-1; tentative D call: TRBD1 (5 bases). Germline CDR1 DFQATT, CDR2 SNEGSKA (reference sequence). V lost 2 bases, J lost 1 base, and 14 bases lay in between. The CDR3 is 15 residues long. CDR3 sequence reads: CSARPRGRPNTEAFF. The CDR3 nucleotides read TGCAGTGCTAGACCTCGGGGACGCCCGAACACTGAAGCTTTCTTT.

This clonotype was observed a few times. The rearrangement joins TRBV29-1 to TRBJ2-7; 9 nucleotides align to TRBD1. The J segment lost 0 bases and the V segment lost 8 bases, leaving 5 bases of the junction unmatched. This CDR3 contains 13 residues. Germline V gene sequence: CDR1 SQVTM, CDR2 ANQGSEA. The DNA of the CDR3 is TGCAGCTCCACGGGACAGGGCTCCTACGAGCAGTACTTC. Protein: CSSTGQGSYEQYF.